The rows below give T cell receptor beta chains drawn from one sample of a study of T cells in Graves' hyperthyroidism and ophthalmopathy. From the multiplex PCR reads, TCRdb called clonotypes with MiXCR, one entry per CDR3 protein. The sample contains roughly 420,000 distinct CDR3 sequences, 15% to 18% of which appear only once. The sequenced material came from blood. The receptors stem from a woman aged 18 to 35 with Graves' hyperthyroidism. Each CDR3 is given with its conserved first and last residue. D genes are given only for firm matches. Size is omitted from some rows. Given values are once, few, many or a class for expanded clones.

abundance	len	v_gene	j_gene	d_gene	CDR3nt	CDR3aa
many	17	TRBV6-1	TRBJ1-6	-	TGTGCCAGCAGTACCAGGGACACACCAACGGGGAATTCACCCCTCCACTTT	CASSTRDTPTGNSPLHF
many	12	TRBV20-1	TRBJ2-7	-	TGCAGTGCTACCCCCCAGAGAGTCGAGCAGTACTTC	CSATPQRVEQYF
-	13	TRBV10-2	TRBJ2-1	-	TGCGCCAGCAGTGAGTCTGTGGGATATGAGCAGTTCTTC	CASSESVGYEQFF
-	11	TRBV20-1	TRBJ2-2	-	TGCAGTGCTGTAGGTTCGGGGGAGCTGTTTTTT	CSAVGSGELFF
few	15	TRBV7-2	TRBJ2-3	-	TGTGCCAGCAGCCAACCGAAAGGGATCACAGATACGCAGTATTTT	CASSQPKGITDTQYF
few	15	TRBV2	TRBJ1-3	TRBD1	TGTGCCAGCATCTACTACAGGGGTCGGCGAAACACCATATATTTT	CASIYYRGRRNTIYF
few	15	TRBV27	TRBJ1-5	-	TGTGCCAGCAGTGAAGGTGCGGGGGGGAATCAGCCCCAGCATTTT	CASSEGAGGNQPQHF
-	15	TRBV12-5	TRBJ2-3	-	TGTGCTAGTGGTTTGGTCGGCGGGGCCACAGATACGCAGTATTTT	CASGLVGGATDTQYF
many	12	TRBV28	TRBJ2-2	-	TGTGCCAGCAGCTTCTTTCCCGGGGAGCTGTTTTTT	CASSFFPGELFF
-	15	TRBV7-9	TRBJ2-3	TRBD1	TGTGCCAGCAGCTCTCCGGGACAGGCTTTAGATACGCAGTATTTT	CASSSPGQALDTQYF
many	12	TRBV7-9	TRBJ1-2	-	TGTGCCAGCAGCTTCTCAGACTATGGCTACACCTTC	CASSFSDYGYTF
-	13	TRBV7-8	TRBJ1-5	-	TGTGCCCCCACCTGGGCAGAAAATCAGCCCCAGCATTTT	CAPTWAENQPQHF
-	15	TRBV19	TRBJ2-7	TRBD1	TGTGCCAGTAGTATCGACGGGACAGGTGGAGACGAGCAGTACTTC	CASSIDGTGGDEQYF
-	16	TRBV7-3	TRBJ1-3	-	TGTGCCAGCAGCTTCGCGGCGGGTCTGTGTGGAAACACCATATATTTT	CASSFAAGLCGNTIYF
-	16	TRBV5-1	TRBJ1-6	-	TGCGCCAGCAGCTTGGCCCAGGGGTCGAGCAATTCACCCCTCCACTTT	CASSLAQGSSNSPLHF
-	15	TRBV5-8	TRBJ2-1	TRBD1	TGTGCCAGCATCGTATCACAGGGGGCCTACAATGAGCAGTTCTTC	CASIVSQGAYNEQFF
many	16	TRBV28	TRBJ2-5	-	TGTGCCAGCAGTGCCTGGGGGAGGAGTGGGCGGGAGACCCAGTACTTC	CASSAWGRSGRETQYF
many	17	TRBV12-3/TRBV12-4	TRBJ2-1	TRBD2	TGTGCCAGCAGTACCCATAGCCCTCGGGAGGGCTACAATGAGCAGTTCTTC	CASSTHSPREGYNEQFF
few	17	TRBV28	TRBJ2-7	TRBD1	TGTGCCAGCAGTGATCGGGGACCGGGGACAGGGGGCTACGAGCAGTACTTC	CASSDRGPGTGGYEQYF
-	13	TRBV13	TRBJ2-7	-	TGTGCCAGCAGCTTTCAGTCGACCTACGAGCAGTACTTC	CASSFQSTYEQYF
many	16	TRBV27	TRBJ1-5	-	TGTGCCAGCAGTTTATCGGCAGGGGATAAGGGCCAGCCCCAGCATTTT	CASSLSAGDKGQPQHF
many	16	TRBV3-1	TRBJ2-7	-	TGTGCCAGCAGCCAAGGGCGAGGCGGTGTCGTCTACGAGCAGTACTTC	CASSQGRGGVVYEQYF
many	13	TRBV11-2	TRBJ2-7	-	TGTGCCAGCAGGCTAGCGAGTCCGGGAAAGCAGTACTTC	CASRLASPGKQYF
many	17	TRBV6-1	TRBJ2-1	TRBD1	TGTGCCAGCAGTAGAAAAACGGGACAGGGGCCCTCCAATGAGCAGTTCTTC	CASSRKTGQGPSNEQFF
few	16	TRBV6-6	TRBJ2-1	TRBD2	TGTGCCAGCAGTTACTTCGCTAGCGGGGCATACAATGAGCAGTTCTTC	CASSYFASGAYNEQFF
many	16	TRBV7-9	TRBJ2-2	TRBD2	TGTGCCAGCAGCGAGTCAGCGGGAGGGGACACCGGGGAGCTGTTTTTT	CASSESAGGDTGELFF
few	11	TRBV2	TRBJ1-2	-	TGTGCCAGCAGTTTATCTTTGGACTACACCTTC	CASSLSLDYTF
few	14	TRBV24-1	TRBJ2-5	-	TGTGCCACCAGTCCCCGGGGGGCCCAAGAGACCCAGTACTTC	CATSPRGAQETQYF
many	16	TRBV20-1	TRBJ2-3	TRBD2	TGCAGTGCGACGAGGTTCTCTAGCGGGGTATCAGATACGCAGTATTTT	CSATRFSSGVSDTQYF
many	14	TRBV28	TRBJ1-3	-	TGTGCCAGCAGGTACGGGACTGCTGGAAACACCATATATTTT	CASRYGTAGNTIYF
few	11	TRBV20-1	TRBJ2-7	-	TGCAGTGCTAGAGGTTCAGCCGAGCAGTACTTC	CSARGSAEQYF
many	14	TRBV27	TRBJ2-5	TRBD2	TGTGCCAGCGCACCGGGACTAGCGCAAGAGACCCAGTACTTC	CASAPGLAQETQYF
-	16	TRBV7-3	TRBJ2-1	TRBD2	TGTGCCAGCAGCTCCGCGGGACTAGCGGGTTACAATGAGCAGTCCTTC	CASSSAGLAGYNEQSF
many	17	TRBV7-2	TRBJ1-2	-	TGTGCCAGCAGCCCATTGACACCCGGTGCAACTAACTATGGCTACACCTTC	CASSPLTPGATNYGYTF
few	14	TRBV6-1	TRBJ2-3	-	TGTGCCAGGCCGGGACTTTCTAGCACAGATACGCAGTATTTT	CARPGLSSTDTQYF
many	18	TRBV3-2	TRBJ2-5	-	TGTGCCAGCAGCCAAGCTAGGACAGGGGCCCTTAACGTAGAGACCCAGTACTTC	CASSQARTGALNVETQYF
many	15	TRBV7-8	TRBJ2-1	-	TGTGCCAGCAGCTTAGGGCTAAGCGAGTACAATGAGCAGTTCTTC	CASSLGLSEYNEQFF
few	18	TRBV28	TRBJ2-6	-	TGTGCCAGCAGTTTTCTCTCACCTCGGGGGTCTGGGGCCAACGTCCTGACTTTC	CASSFLSPRGSGANVLTF
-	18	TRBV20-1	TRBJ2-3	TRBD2	TGCAGTGCTAGCTTCGGACTAGCGGGGGGCCCAACCACAGATACGCAGTATTTT	CSASFGLAGGPTTDTQYF
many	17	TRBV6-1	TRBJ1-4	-	TGTGCCAGCAGTGCCCGAATCGCCCGGGCCAATAATGAAAAACTGTTTTTT	CASSARIARANNEKLFF
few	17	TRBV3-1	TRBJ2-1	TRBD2	TGTGCCAGCAGCCCACTAACTAGCGGGACATCCGGTAATGAGCAGTTCTTC	CASSPLTSGTSGNEQFF
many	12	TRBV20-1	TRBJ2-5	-	TGCAGTGCTCAGACGGGGAAAGAGACCCAGTACTTC	CSAQTGKETQYF
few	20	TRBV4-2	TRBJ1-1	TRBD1	TGTGCCAGCAGCCACGCCTGGGGGTGGGACAGACCTCCCTCGAACACTGAAGCTTTCTTT	CASSHAWGWDRPPSNTEAFF
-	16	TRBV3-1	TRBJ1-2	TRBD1	TGTGCCAGCAGCCCCCTAAACCCAGGACAGGGAAGCGGCTACACCTTC	CASSPLNPGQGSGYTF
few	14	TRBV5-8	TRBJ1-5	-	TGTGCCAGCAGCTTGCGGGCCCCCAATCAGCCCCAGCATTTT	CASSLRAPNQPQHF
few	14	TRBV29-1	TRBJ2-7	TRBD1	TGCAGCGTTGTATGGGGACAGGGTTTCAACGAGCAGTACTTC	CSVVWGQGFNEQYF
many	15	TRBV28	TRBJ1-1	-	TGTGCCAGCAGAGGATCTACCCCGGTCAGAGTTGAAGCTTTCTTT	CASRGSTPVRVEAFF
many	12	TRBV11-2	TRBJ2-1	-	TGTGCCAGCAGCTCTTCTAACAATGAGCAGTTCTTC	CASSSSNNEQFF
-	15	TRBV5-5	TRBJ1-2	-	TGTGCCAGCAGCTTGGGGCAGGTTTACCGCTATGGCTACACCTTC	CASSLGQVYRYGYTF
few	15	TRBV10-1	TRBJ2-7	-	TGCGCCAGCAGTGCGTCTGGCGTGGCCACCTACGAGCAGTACTTC	CASSASGVATYEQYF
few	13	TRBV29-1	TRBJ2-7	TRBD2	TGCAGCGTTGGGGGGGCGGGAGGCTACGAGCAGTACTTC	CSVGGAGGYEQYF
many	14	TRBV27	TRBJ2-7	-	TGTGCCAGCAGTTTAAGGACGCAGGGTCACGAGCAGTACTTC	CASSLRTQGHEQYF
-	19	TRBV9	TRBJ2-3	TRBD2	TGTGCCAGCGGCGCCCTAACCGGACTAGCGGGGGCTAGCACAGATACGCAGTATTTT	CASGALTGLAGASTDTQYF
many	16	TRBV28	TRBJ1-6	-	TGTGCCAGCAGTTTAAATTCGGGGAATTTGGGTTCACCCCTCCACTTT	CASSLNSGNLGSPLHF
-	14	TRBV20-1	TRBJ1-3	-	TGCAGTGCTAGGGCGGGGCCCTCTGGAAACACCATATATTTT	CSARAGPSGNTIYF